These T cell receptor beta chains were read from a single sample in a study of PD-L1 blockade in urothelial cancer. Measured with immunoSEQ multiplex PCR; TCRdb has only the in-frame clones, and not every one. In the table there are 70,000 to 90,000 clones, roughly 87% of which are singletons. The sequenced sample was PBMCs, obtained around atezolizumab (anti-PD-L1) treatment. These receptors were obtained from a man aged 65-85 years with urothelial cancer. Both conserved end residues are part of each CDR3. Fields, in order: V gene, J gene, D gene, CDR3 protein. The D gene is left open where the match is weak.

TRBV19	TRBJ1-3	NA	CASSTPPDRIGNTIYF
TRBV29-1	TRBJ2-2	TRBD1	CSVEISGQGRRNTGELFF
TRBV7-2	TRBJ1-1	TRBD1	CASSPRAGGTEAFF
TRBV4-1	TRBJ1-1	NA	CASSQDENRATEAFF
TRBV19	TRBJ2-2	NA	CASSIEGRPYGELFF
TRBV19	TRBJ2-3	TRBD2	CASSIDPSGGLDTQYF
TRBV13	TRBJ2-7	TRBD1	CASSLTGTGRMDEQYF
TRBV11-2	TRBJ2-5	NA	CASSLPTRGETQYF
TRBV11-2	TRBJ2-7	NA	CASSLDRQGGEQYF
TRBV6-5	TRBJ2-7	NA	CASKGRYSSYEQYF
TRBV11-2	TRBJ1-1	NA	CASSLEGAHTEAFF
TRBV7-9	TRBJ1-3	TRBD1	CASSLDRSLQKSGNTIYF
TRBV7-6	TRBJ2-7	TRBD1	CASSRGQGSSYEQYF
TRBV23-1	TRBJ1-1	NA	CASSQPGQNTEAFF
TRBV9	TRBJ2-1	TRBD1	CASSARDSYNEQFF
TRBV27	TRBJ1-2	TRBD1	CASSLHGTGPVYGYTF
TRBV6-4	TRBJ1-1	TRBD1	CASKPTGGRTEAFF